The 5 T cell receptor beta chains listed next were all sequenced from one sample in a study of T-cell reconstitution after alpha-beta-depleted transplantation in children. Unique molecular identifiers were incorporated during preparation of the TCRbeta library. Each CDR3 protein is one row after TCRdb ran MiXCR on the PCR reads. This table holds 200,000 or so distinct CDR3 sequences, approximately 8.4% found once. Sequenced material: PBMCs, mostly from graft donor cells, taken 360 days after TCRalphabeta/CD19-depleted stem cell transplant. The receptors stem from a male patient between 2 and 10 years old who had a stem cell transplant for acute myeloid leukemia, so the T cells may come from the graft donor.

The J gene is TRBJ2-2, the V gene TRBV5-1; unclear D gene. Germline loops: CDR1 SGHRS, CDR2 YFSETQ. With 0 bases removed from V and 4 bases from J, the gap between germline ends came to 13 bases. The length of the CDR3 is 16 residues. CDR3 amino acids: CASSLAPLEPTGELFF. The CDR3 nucleotides are TGCGCCAGCAGCTTGGCACCCCTGGAGCCCACCGGGGAGCTGTTTTTT.

CDR3 DNA sequence: TGTGCCAGCAGCACATCCGGGACGGTGCTTGACTCACCCCTCCACTTT. As protein: CASSTSGTVLDSPLHF. V usage is TRBV25-1 and J usage is TRBJ1-6; D might be TRBD1 (5 bases). Between the trimmed V and J ends, which lost 6 bases and 10 bases, there was a span of 22 bases. CDR3 size: 16 residues. The germline V gene has CDR1 MGHDK and CDR2 SYGVNS. Complete variable domain (other parts from reference TRBV25-1 and TRBJ1-6): EADIYQTPRYLVIGTGKKITLECSQTMGHDKMYWYQQDPGMELHLIHYSYGVNSTEKGDLSSESTVSRIRTEHFPLTLESARPSHTSQYLCASSTSGTVLDSPLHFGNGTRLTVT.

This clonotype showed up many times. This sequence joins TRBV21-1 and TRBJ2-1; the table's TRBD1 call for D was not verified on the DNA. TRBV21-1 is a listed pseudogene. The CDR3 covers 17 residues. CDR3 amino acids: CASSKVLRDRLYNEQFF. In DNA form, the CDR3 reads TGTGCCAGCAGCAAAGTTTTGAGGGACAGGCTCTACAATGAGCAGTTCTTC.

This clonotype was seen more than once but under ten times. The chain carries TRBV12-3 or TRBV12-4 and TRBJ2-1; D unclear. Trimming shortened V by 2 bases and J by 8 bases, and 16 bases separated the two germline ends. The CDR3 contains 15 residues. Written as DNA, the CDR3 is TGTGCCAGCAGTTTAACGTTCCTCGCCCTTGATGAGCAGTTCTTC. This sequence encodes CASSLTFLALDEQFF.

At least ten counts were recorded for this clonotype. The chain links TRBV7-8 to TRBJ2-1; perhaps TRBD1 as D (5 bases). V lost 3 bases and J 6 bases, leaving 9 bases between the germline ends. This CDR3 has 13 residues. Germline lookup yields CDR1 SGHVS and CDR2 FQNEAQ. The CDR3 bases are TGTGCCAGCAGCTTTGGACATGCCAATGAGCAGTTCTTC. Its protein product is CASSFGHANEQFF. Filled out from reference TRBV7-8 and TRBJ2-1, the complete variable domain reads GAGVSQSPRYKVAKRGQDVALRCDPISGHVSLFWYQQALGQGPEFLTYFQNEAQLDKSGLPSDRFFAERPEGSVSTLKIQRTQQEDSAVYLCASSFGHANEQFFGPGTRLTVL.